A selection of T cell receptor beta chains follows, all from one sample in a study of T cells in localized non-small cell lung cancer. The method was immunoSEQ multiplex PCR; TCRdb's version includes in-frame clones alone and lacks a portion of them. The table includes fewer than 35,000 clones, approximately 91% detected once. Sequences were derived from PBMCs, sampled before any cancer treatment. The receptors originated from a man aged 35 to 69 with stage II lung adenocarcinoma. Both conserved end residues are part of each CDR3. A D gene is named only where the DNA matches it firmly. A clone size is listed for some rows: how often the clone was seen (once, few, many), or a class if it is expanded.

v_call	clone_size	j_call	d_call	cdr3_nt	cdr3_aa
TRBV7-2	NA	TRBJ2-5	TRBD1	TGTGCCAGCAGCTCGGGGACAGCCTTTACCCAAGAGACCCAGTACTTC	CASSSGTAFTQETQYF
TRBV19	NA	TRBJ2-1	NA	TGTGCCAGTAGTATAGGGGGACAGTCGGGGGAGGAGCAGTTCTTC	CASSIGGQSGEEQFF
TRBV5-1	NA	TRBJ2-7	TRBD2	TGCGCCACGGGCGGGGGACCCTACGAGCAGTACTTC	CATGGGPYEQYF
TRBV11-2	NA	TRBJ1-1	NA	TGTGCCAGCAGCCTGAAACGGGACACTGAAGCTTTCTTT	CASSLKRDTEAFF
TRBV7-9	NA	TRBJ1-5	NA	TGTGCCAGCAGCTTCGGAAGCAATCAGCCCCAGCATTTT	CASSFGSNQPQHF
TRBV10-3	NA	TRBJ2-2	NA	TGTGCCATCAGTCTGAACACCGGGGAGCTGTTTTTT	CAISLNTGELFF
TRBV28	NA	TRBJ2-5	TRBD2	TGTGCCAGCAGTTTAGAACCTAGCGGGAGTTCCGGGACCCAGTACTTC	CASSLEPSGSSGTQYF
TRBV29-1	NA	TRBJ2-1	NA	TGCAGCGTTGGGTCCTACAATGAGCAGTTCTTC	CSVGSYNEQFF
TRBV5-1	NA	TRBJ1-2	NA	TGCGCCAGCAGCCCGGATGGGGGCAGGACTAGATCTAACTATGGCTACACCTTC	CASSPDGGRTRSNYGYTF
TRBV5-5	once	TRBJ2-7	NA	TGTGCCAGCAGCTTGGCTGGACAGTCTAACTACGAGCAGTACTTC	CASSLAGQSNYEQYF
TRBV2	once	TRBJ2-2	TRBD1	TGTGCCAGCAGGGGGACAGGAATCAACACCGGGGAGCTGTTTTTT	CASRGTGINTGELFF
TRBV5-4	NA	TRBJ2-1	NA	TGTGCCAGCAGCTCCGCCTGGCGCGTGTCCTACAATGAGCAGTTCTTC	CASSSAWRVSYNEQFF
TRBV4-3	NA	TRBJ2-1	TRBD2	TGCGCCAGCAGCGTTTCATTCTGGACTAGCGGGAACTACAATGAGCAGTTCTTC	CASSVSFWTSGNYNEQFF
TRBV5-1	NA	TRBJ2-3	TRBD2	TGCGCCAGCAGCTTGTTAACTAGCGGGAGTCTAGATACGCAGTATTTT	CASSLLTSGSLDTQYF
TRBV9	NA	TRBJ1-4	NA	TGTGCCAGCAGCGCACAGGGTATAGACAATGAAAAACTGTTTTTT	CASSAQGIDNEKLFF
TRBV7-7	few	TRBJ2-2	NA	TGTGCCAGCAGTTTCAGGGGACCCACGAACACCGGGGAGCTGTTTTTT	CASSFRGPTNTGELFF
TRBV5-5	NA	TRBJ2-3	NA	TGTGCCAGCAGCAGTACCGCTAGCACAGATACGCAGTATTTT	CASSSTASTDTQYF
TRBV5-1	NA	TRBJ1-1	NA	TGCGCCAGCAGTTCCACAGGGCAGAACACTGAAGCTTTCTTT	CASSSTGQNTEAFF
TRBV11-2	once	TRBJ2-5	TRBD1	TGTGCCAGCAGCTTAACGGGACAGGGACAAGAGACCCAGTACTTC	CASSLTGQGQETQYF
TRBV27	NA	TRBJ1-4	TRBD1	TGTGCCAGCAGTCAAACCGGGACAGGGGCCGAAAAACTGTTTTTT	CASSQTGTGAEKLFF
TRBV15	NA	TRBJ2-3	NA	TGTGCCACCAGCGGAGAATGGGTAGCAGATACGCAGTATTTT	CATSGEWVADTQYF
TRBV9	NA	TRBJ2-7	NA	TGTGCCAGCAGCGCTGGGGGAACAGCCGTCTACGAGCAGTACTTC	CASSAGGTAVYEQYF
TRBV5-4	NA	TRBJ2-7	NA	TGTGCCAGCAGTTTCGGCTCTCTGTACGAGCAGTACTTC	CASSFGSLYEQYF
TRBV20-1	NA	TRBJ1-2	NA	TGCAGTGCTAGCCACTATGGCTACACCTTC	CSASHYGYTF
TRBV11-3	once	TRBJ2-2	NA	TGTGCCAGCAGCCCCCCGGGCGGACAGGGAGGGTTTACCGGGGAGCTGTTTTTT	CASSPPGGQGGFTGELFF
TRBV29-1	few	TRBJ1-1	NA	TGCAGCGTTGTTTACCTCGAGGCGGCTTTCTTT	CSVVYLEAAFF
TRBV14	NA	TRBJ2-2	NA	TGTGCCAGCAGCTCTCGACAGACCGGGGAGCTGTTTTTT	CASSSRQTGELFF
TRBV4-2	NA	TRBJ2-5	TRBD2	TGTGCCAGCAGCCTCGACCTTGGACTAGCGGGCAACCGACAAGAGACCCAGTACTTC	CASSLDLGLAGNRQETQYF
TRBV25-1	NA	TRBJ2-3	NA	TGTGCCAGCAGTGAAGCTCACGAGGGGAGCACAGATACGCAGTATTTT	CASSEAHEGSTDTQYF
TRBV7-2	NA	TRBJ2-1	NA	TGTGCCAGCAGTTCAGGGCAGAGGAGGGGGGAGCAGTTCTTC	CASSSGQRRGEQFF
TRBV6-5	NA	TRBJ2-7	NA	TGTGCCAGCAGTTACCAGGGAGTATCCTACGAGCAGTACTTC	CASSYQGVSYEQYF
TRBV5-4	NA	TRBJ2-3	NA	TGTGCCAGCAGCTCTAGTCTAGATCCTCCGCAGTATTTT	CASSSSLDPPQYF
TRBV4-1	NA	TRBJ2-7	TRBD1	TGCGCCAGCAGCCCTATGGGACAGGGAGACGAGCAGTACTTC	CASSPMGQGDEQYF
TRBV5-1	NA	TRBJ2-5	TRBD1	TGCGCCAGCAGCCCCGGGACAGGGGGACAAGAGACCCAGTACTTC	CASSPGTGGQETQYF